These 32 T cell receptor beta chains were all obtained from the same sample, sequenced in a study of T cell responses to AZD1222 COVID-19 vaccine. Only in-frame clones appear in the TCRdb table, and some are missing; sequencing was by immunoSEQ multiplex PCR. The table lists some 190,000 clones, roughly nine tenths of them singletons. This specimen was peripheral blood, taken on day 0 of AZD1222 vaccination. These receptors were taken from an adult in good health.

The V and J genes are TRBV18 and TRBJ2-2, with D possibly being TRBD1 (6 bases). Trimming took 5 bases from V and 4 from J, leaving 20 bases between them. This CDR3 is built from 17 residues. Germline V gene lookup returns CDR1 KGHSH and CDR2 LQKENI. The CDR3 bases are TGTGCCAGCTCAATACAACCGGGACACGGGTCCACCGGGGAGCTGTTTTTT. Translating it yields CASSIQPGHGSTGELFF. Filled out from reference TRBV18 and TRBJ2-2, the complete variable domain reads NAGVMQNPRHLVRRRGQEARLRCSPMKGHSHVYWYRQLPEEGLKFMVYLQKENIIDESGMPKERFSAEFPKEGPSILRIQQVVRGDSAAYFCASSIQPGHGSTGELFFGEGSRLTVL.

This rearrangement joins TRBV5-1 to TRBJ1-1, with D perhaps TRBD1 (5 bases). Germline-derived CDR1 and CDR2 are SGHRS and YFSETQ. Trimming shortened V by 4 bases and J by 5 bases, and 15 bases separated the two germline ends. This CDR3 is 14 amino acids long. The DNA of the CDR3 is TGCGCCAGCAGCCTGGAGGGACTGGGGACTGAAGCTTTCTTT. Translated: CASSLEGLGTEAFF.

The rearrangement links TRBV5-1 to TRBJ2-3, with D possibly being TRBD2 (7 bases). Germline V gene data show CDR1 as SGHRS and CDR2 as YFSETQ. This CDR3 is 16 amino acids long. The V gene lost 3 bases and the J gene lost 3 bases, with 17 bases spanning the gap. The CDR3 region has the DNA TGCGCCAGCAGCTCCCGAGGGGGGGATGGGACAGATACGCAGTATTTT. It codes for CASSSRGGDGTDTQYF.

The J gene is TRBJ1-2, the V gene TRBV7-2; D possibly corresponds to TRBD1 (5 bases). The CDR3 loop spans 14 amino acids. The V and J ends lost 5 bases and 1 base respectively, with 11 bases between them. Germline V CDR1 and CDR2: SGHTA, FQGNSA. The CDR3 DNA reads as TGTGCCAGCAGCCAATCCAGGGTTAACTATGGCTACACCTTC. It translates to CASSQSRVNYGYTF.

This clone has a handful of counts. The chain carries TRBV6-1 and TRBJ2-5; D gene uncertain. V was cut by 7 bases and J by 0 bases, with 18 bases left in between. Germline CDR1 MNHNS, CDR2 SASEGT. The CDR3 is 16 amino acids. CDR3 sequence reads: CASNDIFRFYQETQYF. CDR3 nucleotides: TGTGCCAGCAATGACATTTTTAGGTTCTACCAAGAGACCCAGTACTTC.

In DNA form, the CDR3 reads TGCAGTGCCGAGGTTGCCAATGAGCAGTTCTTC. It codes for CSAEVANEQFF. The gene calls are TRBV20-1 and TRBJ2-1; D remains unclear. There are 11 residues in the CDR3. The germline CDR1 and CDR2 sequences are DFQATT and SNEGSKA (reference sequence). Trimming stripped 6 bases from V and 6 bases from J, with 9 bases between.

V gene TRBV27 combines with J gene TRBJ2-3; 11 bases agree with TRBD2. CDR1 MNHEY and CDR2 SMNVEV come from the germline V gene (reference sequence). The CDR3 covers 17 residues. The V and J ends lost 7 bases and 1 base, in that order; junction bases with no gene match: 10. The CDR3, as DNA: TGTGCCAGCACCTTGATAGCGGGGGGGCGAGGCACAGATACGCAGTATTTT. This codes for CASTLIAGGRGTDTQYF.

The chain uses TRBV10-1 and TRBJ1-1, with D unclear. This CDR3 spans 11 amino acids. Germline V gives CDR1 WNHNN, CDR2 SYGVQD (reference sequence). Trimming took 5 bases from V and 9 from J, leaving 10 bases between them. CDR3 sequence reads: CASSHMTQAFF. CDR3 nucleotide sequence: TGCGCCAGCAGTCACATGACTCAAGCTTTCTTT.

The rearrangement joins TRBV5-4 to TRBJ2-1, with a weak D call TRBD2 (5 bases). The germline V gene encodes CDR1 SGHNT and CDR2 YYREEE (reference sequence). V was trimmed by 5 bases and J by 8 bases, leaving 11 bases between them. The CDR3 consists of 12 residues. The CDR3 sequence is CASRGSRDEQFF. CDR3 nucleotides: TGTGCCAGCAGGGGGTCGCGGGATGAGCAGTTCTTC.

This sequence joins TRBV19 and TRBJ2-5; 8 bases are shared with TRBD1. CDR3 size: 15 residues. The germline V gene has CDR1 LNHDA and CDR2 SQIVND (reference sequence). Germline trimming cut 4 bases from V and 3 bases from J; bases unmatched to any gene: 7. Here the CDR3 reads CASSSRDRTKETQYF. The CDR3 DNA reads TGTGCCAGTAGTAGCCGGGACAGGACGAAAGAGACCCAGTACTTC.

This sequence joins TRBV5-8 and TRBJ1-5; D call uncertain. V lost 4 bases and J 1 base, leaving 15 bases between the germline ends. Germline V CDR1 and CDR2: SGHTS, YDEGEE. The CDR3 has 16 amino acids. Written as DNA, the CDR3 is TGTGCCAGCAGCCCCAAAGGCGGGCTAAGCAATCAGCCCCAGCATTTT. Translating gives CASSPKGGLSNQPQHF.

This clone was seen just once. The V and J genes are TRBV9 and TRBJ1-1; no clear D. With 0 bases removed from V and 0 bases from J, the gap between germline ends came to 9 bases. This CDR3 has 15 residues. The germline gives CDR1 SGDLS, CDR2 YYNGEE. The chain's CDR3 is CASSVEARLNTEAFF. The CDR3 nucleotides read TGTGCCAGCAGCGTAGAGGCGCGTCTGAACACTGAAGCTTTCTTT.

The chain couples TRBV29-1 to TRBJ2-3; TRBD2 matches at 12 bases. Germline CDR1 and CDR2: SQVTM and ANQGSEA. The CDR3 is made up of 14 amino acids. With 1 base clipped from V and 6 bases from J, the junction kept 2 bases outside the gene matches. The CDR3 bases are TGCAGCGTTGAAGCTAGCGGGGGGGTTGATACGCAGTATTTT. Translated: CSVEASGGVDTQYF.

The chain is built from TRBV4-1 and TRBJ2-2, with D tentatively TRBD2 (6 bases). The CDR3 contains 16 residues. Trimming removed 3 bases from V and 0 bases from J, with 11 bases in between. Germline V gene lookup returns CDR1 MGHRA and CDR2 YSYEKL. The DNA of the CDR3 is TGCGCCAGCAGCCAGGCCACGGGGGCGAACACCGGGGAGCTGTTTTTT. It yields the protein CASSQATGANTGELFF.

The chain uses TRBV10-3 and TRBJ1-1, with D possibly being TRBD1 (5 bases). Germline CDR1 is ENHRY and CDR2 is SYGVKD. This CDR3 contains 14 residues. V shed 4 bases and J shed 4 bases, with 13 bases lying between them. CDR3: CAISGGRAGTEAFF. The CDR3 region has the DNA TGTGCCATCAGTGGGGGCAGGGCGGGCACTGAAGCTTTCTTT.

This chain connects TRBV24-1 to TRBJ2-2, with 8 bases that match TRBD2. CDR3 length equals 17 residues. The germline V gene has CDR1 KGHDR and CDR2 SFDVKD. With 2 bases clipped from V and 2 bases from J, the junction kept 6 bases outside the gene matches. Here the CDR3 reads CATSDSTSAENTGELFF. CDR3 sequence (DNA): TGTGCCACCAGTGATTCGACTAGCGCCGAAAACACCGGGGAGCTGTTTTTT.

The rearrangement uses TRBV30 and TRBJ1-5; possible D gene TRBD1, 6 bases. Germline V lookup: CDR1 GTSNPN, CDR2 SVGIG (reference sequence). The V end was cut by 2 bases, the J end by 1 base, with 12 bases between. The CDR3 covers 15 residues. CDR3 sequence: CAWSPQGKSNQPQHF. CDR3 coding DNA: TGTGCCTGGAGTCCACAGGGAAAAAGCAATCAGCCCCAGCATTTT.

This chain joins TRBV21-1 and TRBJ2-1; the table gives TRBD2 as D, unverified against the DNA. TRBV21-1 counts as a pseudogene. The CDR3 sequence is 15 residues long. The CDR3, as DNA: TGTGCCAGCAGCCGGGGAGTTTTCTCCTACAATGAGCAGTTCTTC. Its protein is CASSRGVFSYNEQFF.

Here the CDR3 DNA reads TGTGCCTCATACCCGGCGACTGGCTGGAATTCACCCCTCCACTTT. It encodes CASYPATGWNSPLHF. This chain uses TRBV6-5 with TRBJ1-6; D gene unclear. Trimming took off 11 bases at V and 7 bases at J, with 21 bases between the two ends. This CDR3 is built from 15 residues. From germline, CDR1 is MNHEY and CDR2 SVGAGI.

The CDR3 DNA reads TGTGCCAGCAGTTACCGGGATTGGGTCAATGAGCAGTTCTTC. It translates to CASSYRDWVNEQFF. This sequence joins TRBV6-2 or TRBV6-3 and TRBJ2-1; D is perhaps TRBD2 (5 bases). V was cut by 2 bases and J by 6 bases, with 11 bases left in between. The CDR3 sequence is 14 residues long. Germline CDR1 reads MNHEY; CDR2 reads SVGEGT.

The rearrangement uses TRBV6-6 and TRBJ2-7; 7 bases are a match to TRBD1. Looked up from germline, CDR1 is MNHNY and CDR2 is SVGAGI (reference sequence). With 10 bases clipped from V and 9 bases from J, the junction kept 15 bases outside the gene matches. The CDR3 is 13 residues long. In DNA form, the CDR3 reads TGTGCCACCAACCGAGACAGGGTAGAGGCGCAGTACGTC. It specifies CATNRDRVEAQYV.

The chain couples TRBV19 to TRBJ1-1; no reliable D call. V lost 3 bases and J lost 1, with 15 bases in between. CDR1 and CDR2 from the germline V gene are LNHDA and SQIVND (reference sequence). The CDR3 covers 16 residues. The CDR3 nucleotides are TGTGCCAGTAGTATTTTCCGTAAGAGGACGAACACTGAAGCTTTCTTT. This encodes CASSIFRKRTNTEAFF. Together with reference TRBV19 and TRBJ1-1, the CDR3 gives the full variable domain: DGGITQSPKYLFRKEGQNVTLSCEQNLNHDAMYWYRQDPGQGLRLIYYSQIVNDFQKGDIAEGYSVSREKKESFPLTVTSAQKNPTAFYLCASSIFRKRTNTEAFFGQGTRLTVV.

This clone was observed once. This sequence joins TRBV11-2 and TRBJ2-7, with D possibly being TRBD2 (5 bases). CDR1 and CDR2 from the germline V gene are SGHAT and FQNNGV. The V end lost 0 bases, the J end lost 2 bases, and 8 bases lay between the germline ends. The length of the CDR3 is 14 residues. CDR3: CASSLDVGAYEQYF. The DNA of the CDR3 is TGTGCCAGCAGCTTAGACGTCGGGGCCTACGAGCAGTACTTC.

J is TRBJ1-2 and V is TRBV28; 10 nucleotides match TRBD1. The V gene end was trimmed by 7 bases and the J gene end by 3 bases; junction bases not matched to a gene: 5. The CDR3 is 14 residues long. Germline CDR1 reads MDHEN; CDR2 reads SYDVKM. The DNA for the CDR3 is TGTGCCAGCACCTTGACAGGGGGCGACTATGGCTACACCTTC. Its protein product is CASTLTGGDYGYTF.

The chain is built from TRBV18 and TRBJ2-2, with D tentatively TRBD1 (6 bases). This CDR3 is built from 15 residues. Germline CDR1 KGHSH, CDR2 LQKENI. V was trimmed by 3 bases and J by 6 bases, leaving 14 bases between them. The CDR3 coding sequence is TGTGCCAGCTCACCGATGACAGGAGAGGCCGGGGAGCTGTTTTTT. Translating gives CASSPMTGEAGELFF.

The V and J genes are TRBV20-1 and TRBJ2-1; D gene ambiguous. There are 13 residues in the CDR3. CDR1 is DFQATT, CDR2 SNEGSKA, per germline (reference sequence). Trimming cost V 3 bases and J 7 bases, with 13 bases left between them. This chain's CDR3 is CSASSPGWNEQFF. As DNA, the CDR3 is TGCAGTGCTAGTAGTCCAGGATGGAATGAGCAGTTCTTC.

The V and J genes are TRBV6-5 and TRBJ1-6; the D gene is possibly TRBD1 (5 bases). The germline V gene has CDR1 MNHEY and CDR2 SVGAGI. V was cut by 0 bases and J by 8 bases, with 11 bases left in between. The CDR3 has 15 residues. For the CDR3, the DNA is TGTGCCAGCAGTTACTCCGCCAGGGTAGATTCACCCCTCCACTTT. It specifies CASSYSARVDSPLHF.

The chain has TRBV11-2 and TRBJ1-3, with D possibly matching TRBD1 (6 bases). Germline values: CDR1 SGHAT, CDR2 FQNNGV. V dropped 0 bases and J dropped 6 bases, with 15 bases sitting between them. The length of the CDR3 is 16 residues. The CDR3 reads CASSLDFTGSENTIYF. CDR3 coding DNA: TGTGCCAGCAGCTTAGACTTTACAGGGAGCGAAAACACCATATATTTT.

This chain joins TRBV3-1 (or the pseudogene TRBV3-2) and TRBJ1-4; 9 bases are a match to TRBD1. The junction had 5 bases not matched to a gene; V was cut back by 1 base and J by 8 bases. CDR1 and CDR2 from the germline V gene are LGHDT and YNNKEL (reference sequence). The CDR3 is 15 residues long. The CDR3 protein is CASSQASGTGEKLFF. DNA of the CDR3: TGTGCCAGCAGCCAAGCAAGTGGGACAGGGGAAAAACTGTTTTTT.

The chain couples TRBV6-2 or TRBV6-3 to TRBJ2-5; 11 bases align to TRBD2. Germline CDR1 and CDR2: MNHEY and SVGEGT. This CDR3 is built from 17 residues. With 5 bases clipped from V and 3 bases from J, the junction kept 11 bases outside the gene matches. CDR3 sequence: CASSAPYSGGVEETQYF. The CDR3 DNA is TGTGCCAGCAGTGCCCCCTATAGCGGGGGGGTTGAAGAGACCCAGTACTTC.

A few counts support this clone. The rearrangement links TRBV5-4 to TRBJ2-2; a weak D match, TRBD2 (5 bases). There are 15 residues in the CDR3. V was trimmed by 1 base and J by 5 bases, leaving 12 bases between them. Germline V CDR1 and CDR2: SGHNT, YYREEE (reference sequence). CDR3 nucleotides: TGTGCCAGCAGCTTGTGGAGCGGAGGAACCGGGGAGCTGTTTTTT. Protein product: CASSLWSGGTGELFF.

The V and J genes are TRBV28 and TRBJ2-7; D not certain. CDR3 length: 12 residues. V was shortened by 3 bases and J by 6 bases, with 9 bases between the two germline ends. Germline V gene lookup returns CDR1 MDHEN and CDR2 SYDVKM. In nucleotides, the CDR3 is TGTGCCAGCAGTTTTAATTTGCCCGAGCAGTACTTC. Amino acid sequence: CASSFNLPEQYF.